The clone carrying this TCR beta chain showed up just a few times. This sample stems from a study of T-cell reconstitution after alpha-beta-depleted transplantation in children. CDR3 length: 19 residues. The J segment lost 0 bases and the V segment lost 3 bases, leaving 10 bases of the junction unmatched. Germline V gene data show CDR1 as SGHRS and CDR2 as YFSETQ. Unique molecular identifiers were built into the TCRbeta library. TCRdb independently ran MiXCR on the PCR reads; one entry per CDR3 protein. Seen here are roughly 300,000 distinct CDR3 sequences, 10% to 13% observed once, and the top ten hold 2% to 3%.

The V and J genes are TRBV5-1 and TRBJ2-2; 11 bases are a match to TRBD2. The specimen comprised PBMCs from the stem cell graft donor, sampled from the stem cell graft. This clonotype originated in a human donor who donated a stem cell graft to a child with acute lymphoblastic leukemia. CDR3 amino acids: CASSWGRLAGPANTGELFF. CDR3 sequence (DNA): TGCGCCAGCAGCTGGGGGCGACTAGCGGGACCCGCGAACACCGGGGAGCTGTTTTTT.